This is a list of T cell receptor beta chains from one sample in a study of blood T cell repertoires in COVID-19. The assay was immunoSEQ multiplex PCR, and TCRdb's table has in-frame clones only and misses some. The top ten clones hold 20% to 25% of a sample with approximately 190,000 clones, 86% of them seen once. The sample comprised PBMCs or T cells enriched from blood (not recorded which). The receptors were gathered from a woman aged 40 to 50 in a cohort exposed to, infected with or recovered from COVID-19 (not recorded which). Both conserved end residues are part of each CDR3. A D gene is named only where the DNA matches it firmly.

D	V	J	DNA	CDR3
TRBD2	TRBV11-2	TRBJ2-2	TGTGCCAGCAGCTTCGGGACTAGCAGTACCGGGGAGCTGTTTTTT	CASSFGTSSTGELFF
.	TRBV7-6	TRBJ2-1	TGTGCCAGCAGTTCTTGGTCCGCTACCTACAATGAGCAGTTCTTC	CASSSWSATYNEQFF
TRBD2	TRBV10-3	TRBJ2-1	TGTGCCATCTCTCTGGCTAGCGGGGGCGATGAGCAGTTCTTC	CAISLASGGDEQFF
.	TRBV7-8	TRBJ1-3	TGTGCCAGCAGCCCGCCCACGGGTGGAAACACCATATATTTT	CASSPPTGGNTIYF
.	TRBV2	TRBJ1-1	TGTGCCAGCAGTGAGGGGGCGAGGGACGGTGAAGCTTTCTTT	CASSEGARDGEAFF
TRBD1	TRBV5-4	TRBJ1-2	TGTGCCAGCAGCTCTTCCGGGACAGGGCCTTCCAACTATGGCTACACCTTC	CASSSSGTGPSNYGYTF
TRBD1	TRBV7-2	TRBJ1-1	TGTGCCAGCAGCTTAGGTCCGGGACAGGGGGCGTCTGAAGCTTTCTTT	CASSLGPGQGASEAFF
TRBD1	TRBV30	TRBJ1-3	TGTGCCCGGACCGGGACAGGGGTTGGAAACACCATATATTTT	CARTGTGVGNTIYF
TRBD1	TRBV9	TRBJ1-6	TGTGCCAGCACCCCAGGACAGGGGGACTCACCCCTCCACTTT	CASTPGQGDSPLHF
.	TRBV29-1	TRBJ1-2	TGCAGCGTTGACGACAGGCTCTATGGCTACACCTTC	CSVDDRLYGYTF